The sequence of this T cell receptor beta chain was determined in a study of blood T cell repertoires in COVID-19. Study information: Sources were T cells, B-cell-depleted T cells, or PBMCs; the material itself was cDNA or gDNA.

The CDR3 consists of 19 residues. The V segment lost 3 bases and the J segment 1 base; nucleotides outside the gene matches: 18. Germline CDR1 is SGHRS and CDR2 is YFSETQ. Assay: immunoSEQ multiplex PCR; the TCRdb copy retains only in-frame clones and omits some. Seen here are around 320,000 clones, 90% observed once, and the top ten hold around 4.3%. Study members were between roughly 18 and 100 years old and lived in approximately 25 US regions. Membership in each cohort depended on participant-reported clinical history. This clone was recorded a few times. This TCR was sampled from a woman in her late teens or twenties with acute COVID-19. The chain combines TRBV5-1 with TRBJ1-1, with TRBD1 matching over 7 bases. Sequencing was carried out using PBMCs or T cells enriched from blood (not recorded which). The CDR3 DNA reads TGCGCCAGCAGCTCGCCGGGTAAGACAGGGCACGGACCGAACACTGAAGCTTTCTTT. Amino acid sequence: CASSSPGKTGHGPNTEAFF.